This is a list of T cell receptor beta chains from one sample in a study of T cell responses to AZD1222 COVID-19 vaccine. Generated by immunoSEQ multiplex PCR, the TCRdb table keeps only in-frame clones and is missing some. The table shows 140,000 or so clones, with 80% to 90% occurring only once. Sequences were derived from peripheral blood, sampled on day 0 of AZD1222 vaccination. Every receptor here comes from an adult in good health. Each CDR3 is given with its conserved first and last residue. A D gene is named only where the DNA matches it firmly. Some rows mark clone size as missing; the rest say once, few, many or name a class of expanded clone.

J gene	CDR3 length	clone size	D gene	V gene	CDR3 protein	CDR3 DNA
TRBJ1-3	17	NA	TRBD1	TRBV5-1	CASSYVPGQGNLNTIYF	TGCGCCAGCAGCTACGTCCCGGGACAGGGGAATTTAAACACCATATATTTT
TRBJ2-2	16	NA	NA	TRBV15	CATSRAASLGAGELFF	TGTGCCACCAGCAGAGCGGCTAGCCTAGGAGCCGGGGAGCTGTTTTTT
TRBJ1-2	14	NA	TRBD1	TRBV2	CASSGDSLFYGYTF	TGTGCCAGCAGTGGGGACAGCCTATTCTATGGCTACACCTTC
TRBJ1-6	18	NA	NA	TRBV9	CASSAVPGPSSYNSPLHF	TGTGCCAGCAGCGCGGTCCCGGGACCCAGCTCCTATAATTCACCCCTCCACTTT
TRBJ2-5	13	few	NA	TRBV2	CASSAQQQETQYF	TGTGCCAGCAGTGCCCAGCAGCAAGAGACCCAGTACTTC
TRBJ1-2	13	NA	TRBD1	TRBV28	CASSAGQSPGYTF	TGTGCCAGCAGTGCGGGACAGTCTCCTGGCTACACCTTC
TRBJ2-3	11	NA	NA	TRBV11-2	CASSSTDTQYF	TGTGCCAGCAGCTCGACAGATACGCAGTATTTT
TRBJ1-1	12	NA	NA	TRBV7-2	CASSLLGLEAFF	TGTGCCAGCAGCTTATTAGGCCTTGAAGCTTTCTTT
TRBJ2-5	16	once	NA	TRBV9	CASSPEAGLVSGTQYF	TGTGCCAGCAGCCCCGAGGCGGGGCTGGTTTCAGGGACCCAGTACTTC
TRBJ2-2	15	NA	TRBD1	TRBV5-1	CASSSGTANTGELFF	TGCGCCAGCAGCTCCGGGACAGCCAACACCGGGGAGCTGTTTTTT
TRBJ2-7	13	NA	NA	TRBV5-6	CASTAGFSYEQYF	TGTGCCAGCACCGCTGGGTTCTCCTACGAGCAGTACTTC
TRBJ2-1	16	once	NA	TRBV5-1	CASSLGRDPPFNEQFF	TGCGCCAGCAGCTTGGGGCGGGATCCCCCCTTTAATGAGCAGTTCTTC
TRBJ2-5	14	NA	NA	TRBV3-1/TRBV3-2	CASSQDSGRETQYF	TGTGCCAGCAGCCAAGATTCTGGGAGGGAGACCCAGTACTTC
TRBJ2-1	15	NA	TRBD1	TRBV7-2	CASSPTGGTNNEQFF	TGTGCCAGCAGCCCGACAGGGGGAACGAACAATGAGCAGTTCTTC
TRBJ2-1	16	once	TRBD2	TRBV7-8	CASSRAGGGAYNEQFF	TGTGCCAGCAGCCGAGCGGGAGGGGGGGCCTACAATGAGCAGTTCTTC
TRBJ1-3	14	NA	NA	TRBV10-3	CAISSWNSGNTIYF	TGTGCCATCAGTTCCTGGAACTCTGGAAACACCATATATTTT
TRBJ2-7	15	NA	TRBD2	TRBV7-8	CASSSSLAGGGEQYF	TGTGCCAGCAGCTCATCCCTAGCGGGAGGGGGCGAGCAGTACTTC
TRBJ1-5	13	NA	NA	TRBV19	CASRWTVDQPQHF	TGTGCCAGTAGGTGGACAGTGGATCAGCCCCAGCATTTT
TRBJ1-1	15	NA	TRBD1	TRBV27	CASSPPTGRRTEAFF	TGTGCCAGCAGTCCTCCGACAGGGCGGCGTACTGAAGCTTTCTTT
TRBJ1-1	14	NA	NA	TRBV3-1/TRBV3-2	CASSQARRGTEAFF	TGTGCCAGCAGCCAAGCCCGACGGGGCACTGAAGCTTTCTTT
TRBJ1-1	17	NA	NA	TRBV14	CASSQVVSRDFNTEAFF	TGTGCCAGCAGCCAAGTAGTTAGCAGAGACTTTAACACTGAAGCTTTCTTT
TRBJ1-4	18	NA	NA	TRBV5-8	CASSPRRTGYTTNEKLFF	TGTGCCAGCAGCCCGCGAAGAACAGGGTATACAACTAATGAAAAACTGTTTTTT
TRBJ1-2	13	NA	NA	TRBV6-5	CASSYSDRWGYTF	TGTGCCAGCAGTTACTCGGACCGTTGGGGCTACACCTTC
TRBJ1-4	16	NA	NA	TRBV7-2	CASSLAGSSTNEKLFF	TGTGCCAGCAGCTTAGCAGGAAGTTCAACTAATGAAAAACTGTTTTTT
TRBJ1-2	12	few	NA	TRBV6-1	CASSEAPYGYTF	TGTGCCAGCAGTGAAGCACCCTATGGCTACACCTTC
TRBJ2-2	15	NA	NA	TRBV24-1	CATSDAMGSAGELFF	TGTGCCACCAGTGATGCCATGGGGTCCGCCGGGGAGCTGTTTTTT
TRBJ2-1	12	once	NA	TRBV3-1/TRBV3-2	CASSQANNEQFF	TGTGCCAGCAGCCAAGCCAACAATGAGCAGTTCTTC
TRBJ2-1	14	once	TRBD2	TRBV7-3	CASSSGTSLNEQFF	TGTGCCAGCAGCTCCGGGACTAGTTTGAATGAGCAGTTCTTC
TRBJ1-1	13	NA	NA	TRBV30	CAWRIAMNTEAFF	TGTGCCTGGAGGATAGCGATGAACACTGAAGCTTTCTTT
TRBJ2-7	14	NA	NA	TRBV5-6	CASSFGRLDVEQYF	TGTGCCAGCAGCTTTGGGCGGCTCGACGTCGAGCAGTACTTC
TRBJ1-1	15	NA	NA	TRBV6-5	CASSDKGGLNTEAFF	TGTGCCAGCAGCGACAAAGGGGGTTTGAACACTGAAGCTTTCTTT
TRBJ1-6	11	NA	NA	TRBV30	CAWGGNSPLHF	TGTGCCTGGGGGGGCAATTCACCCCTCCACTTT
TRBJ1-5	15	few	NA	TRBV6-5	CASSYSRYSNQPQHF	TGTGCCAGCAGTTACTCGAGATATAGCAATCAGCCCCAGCATTTT
TRBJ1-1	11	few	NA	TRBV7-9	CASSLVTEAFF	TGTGCCAGCAGCTTAGTCACTGAAGCTTTCTTT
TRBJ2-5	15	NA	TRBD1	TRBV24-1	CATSDLDRGGETQYF	TGTGCCACCAGTGACCTGGACAGGGGAGGGGAGACCCAGTACTTC
TRBJ2-1	11	NA	NA	TRBV7-9	CASSYLAEQFF	TGTGCCAGCAGCTATCTGGCTGAGCAGTTCTTC
TRBJ1-5	15	few	NA	TRBV2	CASSEDRLSNQPQHF	TGTGCCAGCAGTGAAGACAGGCTAAGCAATCAGCCCCAGCATTTT
TRBJ1-5	16	NA	NA	TRBV19	CASSIGGSSGNQPQHF	TGTGCCAGTAGTATAGGCGGGAGTTCCGGAAATCAGCCCCAGCATTTT
TRBJ1-6	12	NA	NA	TRBV6-5	CASSYSGSPLHF	TGTGCCAGCAGTTACTCGGGTTCACCCCTCCACTTT
TRBJ1-2	12	NA	NA	TRBV6-5	CASTATGYGYTF	TGTGCCAGCACCGCGACAGGCTATGGCTACACCTTC
TRBJ2-7	14	NA	NA	TRBV5-6	CASSPSPRTYEQYF	TGTGCCAGCAGCCCCTCCCCGAGGACCTACGAGCAGTACTTC
TRBJ2-2	11	NA	TRBD1	TRBV20-1	CSADRAGELFF	TGCAGTGCTGACAGGGCCGGGGAGCTGTTTTTT
TRBJ1-1	11	NA	NA	TRBV25-1	CAAIGNTEAFF	TGTGCCGCAATAGGGAACACTGAAGCTTTCTTT